This is a list of T cell receptor beta chains from one sample in a study of blood T cells in healthy people across ages. TCRdb processed the 5' RACE reads anew with MiXCR; each CDR3 protein has one entry. The sample carries 1.5 million to 2 million distinct CDR3 sequences, roughly 28% recorded once. Sequencing was done on a sample of blood. Source of these receptors: a woman younger than 45 in good health. CDR3s include the opening cysteine and the closing phenylalanine or tryptophan. Fields, in order: V gene, D gene, J gene, clone size, CDR3 DNA, CDR3 protein. A D gene is named only where the DNA matches it firmly. Clone size is not always given. Where it is, it says once, few, many or a class for expanded clones.

>TRBV21-1|NA|TRBJ2-1|NA
TGTGCCAGCAGAGGGACTATAGACAATGAGCAGTTCTTC
CASRGTIDNEQFF
>TRBV12-3/TRBV12-4|TRBD2|TRBJ2-3|many
TGTGCCAGCAGTTCCCCGGGGGGGCGGGATACGCAGTATTTT
CASSSPGGRDTQYF
>TRBV5-1|TRBD1|TRBJ2-5|many
TGCGCCAGCAGATCGGGACAGCAACAAGAGACCCAGTACTTC
CASRSGQQQETQYF
>TRBV9|TRBD1|TRBJ1-3|NA
TGTGCCAGCAGCGCCCAGCCAGGACAGGGTGGGGCTGGAAACACCATATATTTT
CASSAQPGQGGAGNTIYF
>TRBV7-2|TRBD2|TRBJ2-7|few
TGTGCCGGCAGCTTAGGGGGGGGACTAGGGTACGAGCAGTACTTC
CAGSLGGGLGYEQYF
>TRBV6-2/TRBV6-3|NA|TRBJ2-5|NA
TGTGCCAGCAGAACCAGCTGGGTATGGCCTTCTCAAGAGACCCAGTACTTC
CASRTSWVWPSQETQYF
>TRBV2|NA|TRBJ2-5|many
TGCGCCAGCAGTGAAGGAGCTGGGGAGCAGTACTTC
CASSEGAGEQYF
>TRBV4-1|TRBD1|TRBJ2-7|NA
TGCGCCAGCAGCCAAGGGCCCGGGACAGGGTTGGGCGAGCAGTACTTC
CASSQGPGTGLGEQYF
>TRBV2|TRBD1|TRBJ2-7|NA
TGTGCCAGCTCGGGACAGGCTAACCACGAGCAGTACTTC
CASSGQANHEQYF
>TRBV5-6|NA|TRBJ2-3|few
TGTGCCAGCAGCTCGGAGCGGCAGATCAGCCTTTACACAGATACGCAGTATTTT
CASSSERQISLYTDTQYF
>TRBV20-1|NA|TRBJ2-1|few
TGCAGTGCTAGAGATCCTACTAGCCCCTACATCAATGAGCAGTTCTTC
CSARDPTSPYINEQFF
>TRBV7-9|TRBD1|TRBJ1-5|NA
TGTGCCAGCAGCGAGGGACAGGGGGCTCGGAATCAGCCCCAGCATTTT
CASSEGQGARNQPQHF
>TRBV6-6|TRBD1|TRBJ1-5|many
TGTGCCAGCATCCAGGACAGGAATAGCAATCAGCCCCAGCATTTT
CASIQDRNSNQPQHF
>TRBV25-1|TRBD1|TRBJ2-4|many
TGTGCCAGCAGCCCGACAGGGGCCAAAAACATTCAGTACTTC
CASSPTGAKNIQYF
>TRBV9|TRBD2|TRBJ2-1|few
TGTGCCAGCAGCGCGACCGGGACTAGCGTCTACAATGAGCAGTTCTTC
CASSATGTSVYNEQFF
>TRBV2|TRBD2|TRBJ2-1|NA
TGTGCCAGCAGTGACGGACTAGTAGGTATTGATGAGCAGTTCTTC
CASSDGLVGIDEQFF
>TRBV7-6|NA|TRBJ1-2|few
TGTGCCAGCAGCTTAAACCCTACATCTCGGTATGGCTACACCTTC
CASSLNPTSRYGYTF
>TRBV2|NA|TRBJ2-1|NA
TGTGCCAGCAGTGGGGGTCGGGATCATGAGCAGTTCTTC
CASSGGRDHEQFF
>TRBV15|TRBD2|TRBJ2-5|NA
TGTGCCACCAGCAGAGACCCTAGCGGGAGTCGGCAAGAGACCCAGTACTTC
CATSRDPSGSRQETQYF
>TRBV6-1|TRBD1|TRBJ1-1|NA
TGTGCCAGCAGTGGAGTCGGACAGGGACGCGGAACACTGAAAGCTTTCTTT
CASSGVGQGRGTLKAFF
>TRBV20-1|NA|TRBJ1-5|NA
TGCAGTGCTAGATCCGCGGGGGCTAGCAATCAGCCCCAGCATTTT
CSARSAGASNQPQHF
>TRBV28|TRBD2|TRBJ2-1|NA
TGTGCCAGCAGTTTCACGGGGGGATATGAGCAGTTCTTC
CASSFTGGYEQFF
>TRBV7-9|NA|TRBJ2-1|NA
TGTGCCAGCAGCTTAGAATTTGATAAGAATGAGCAGTTCTTC
CASSLEFDKNEQFF
>TRBV10-2|TRBD2|TRBJ2-3|few
TGCGCCATCCGACTGGCGGGGGGGGACACAGATACGCAGTATTTT
CAIRLAGGDTDTQYF
>TRBV12-3/TRBV12-4|NA|TRBJ2-7|NA
TGTGCCAGCAGTTTAAGACGGGCGGGGACACTGCCCCAGTACTTC
CASSLRRAGTLPQYF
>TRBV2|NA|TRBJ2-1|few
TGTGCCAGCAGTGCAACTTCCTACAATGAGCAGTTCTTC
CASSATSYNEQFF
>TRBV5-1|NA|TRBJ1-2|NA
TGCGCCAGCAGCCGCCCGGGCGGGGGGGCGAGTGGCTACACCTTC
CASSRPGGGASGYTF
>TRBV7-2|NA|TRBJ2-5|NA
TGTGCCAGCATCCCATCTCCGGCCCCGCGGGAGACCCAGTACTTC
CASIPSPAPRETQYF
>TRBV20-1|NA|TRBJ2-4|many
TGCAGTGCCCACGTCCCAATCAAAAACATTCAGTACTTC
CSAHVPIKNIQYF
>TRBV3-1|NA|TRBJ2-4|NA
TGTGCCAGCAGCCCCGGGGACCGAAGGCCCAAAAACATTCAGTACTTC
CASSPGDRRPKNIQYF
>TRBV7-8|TRBD2|TRBJ2-7|NA
TGTGCCAGCAGCTTAGATTGGGCTAGCGGGAGACACGAGCAGTACTTC
CASSLDWASGRHEQYF
>TRBV4-1|NA|TRBJ2-7|few
TGCGCCAGCAGCCCACTCCCGACAGTGGGGTACGAGCAGTACTTC
CASSPLPTVGYEQYF
>TRBV2|TRBD1|TRBJ2-3|few
TGTGCCAGCAGTGGACAGGGAAACCCAGATACGCAGTATTTT
CASSGQGNPDTQYF
>TRBV5-1|NA|TRBJ1-1|NA
TGCGCCAGCAGTCCCCTGGTTACGAACACTGAAGCTTTCTTT
CASSPLVTNTEAFF
>TRBV12-3/TRBV12-4|NA|TRBJ2-1|few
TGTGCCAGCAGTCGAGAGGGCTTGTTCTACAATGAGCAGTTCTTC
CASSREGLFYNEQFF
>TRBV20-1|NA|TRBJ2-3|few
TGCAGTGCTAGTTGGGGCGGGAGCACAGATACGCAGTATTTT
CSASWGGSTDTQYF
>TRBV24-1|NA|TRBJ2-1|NA
TGTGCCACCTCGTCTTTCCCAAGGGTTCAGTTCTTC
CATSSFPRVQFF
>TRBV12-3/TRBV12-4|TRBD1|TRBJ1-4|NA
TGTGCCAGCACCCGGGACAGGGGTGCTGAAAAACTGTTTTTT
CASTRDRGAEKLFF
>TRBV6-5|NA|TRBJ2-1|NA
TGTGCCAGCAGTTACGGGTCGGGTCGGGCCGGGAATGAGCAGTTCTTC
CASSYGSGRAGNEQFF
>TRBV6-2/TRBV6-3|NA|TRBJ2-7|NA
TGTGCCAGCAGCCATAGCGGATTCCCCTACAATGAGCAGTACTTC
CASSHSGFPYNEQYF
>TRBV5-1|NA|TRBJ2-7|NA
TGCGCCAGCAGACTCCGGGAAGGGTACCTCCAGTACTTC
CASRLREGYLQYF